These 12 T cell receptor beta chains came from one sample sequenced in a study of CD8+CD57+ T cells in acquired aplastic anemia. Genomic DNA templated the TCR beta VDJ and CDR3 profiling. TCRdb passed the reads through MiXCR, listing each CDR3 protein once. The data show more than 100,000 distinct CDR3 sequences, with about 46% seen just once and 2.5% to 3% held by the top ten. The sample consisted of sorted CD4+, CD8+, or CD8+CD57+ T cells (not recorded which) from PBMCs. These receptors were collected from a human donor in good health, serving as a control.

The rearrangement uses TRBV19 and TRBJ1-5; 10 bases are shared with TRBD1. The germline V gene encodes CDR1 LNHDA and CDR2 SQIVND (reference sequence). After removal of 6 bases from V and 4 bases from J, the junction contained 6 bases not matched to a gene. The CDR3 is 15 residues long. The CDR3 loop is CASRRGQGKNQPQHF. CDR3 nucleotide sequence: TGTGCCAGTAGAAGGGGACAGGGGAAGAATCAGCCCCAGCATTTT.

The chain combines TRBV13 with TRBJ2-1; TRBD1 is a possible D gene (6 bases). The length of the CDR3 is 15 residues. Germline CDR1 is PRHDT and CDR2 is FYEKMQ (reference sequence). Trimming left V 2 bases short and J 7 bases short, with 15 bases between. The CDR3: CASSLKDRARNEQFF. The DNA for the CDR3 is TGTGCCAGCAGCTTAAAGGACAGAGCTAGGAATGAGCAGTTCTTC.

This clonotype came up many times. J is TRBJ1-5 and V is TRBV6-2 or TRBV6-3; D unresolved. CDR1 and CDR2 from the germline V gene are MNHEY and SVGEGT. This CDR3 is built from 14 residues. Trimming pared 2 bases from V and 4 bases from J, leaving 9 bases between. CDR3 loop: CASSYTSRNQPQHF. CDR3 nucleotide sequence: TGTGCCAGCAGTTACACCTCGCGGAATCAGCCCCAGCATTTT.

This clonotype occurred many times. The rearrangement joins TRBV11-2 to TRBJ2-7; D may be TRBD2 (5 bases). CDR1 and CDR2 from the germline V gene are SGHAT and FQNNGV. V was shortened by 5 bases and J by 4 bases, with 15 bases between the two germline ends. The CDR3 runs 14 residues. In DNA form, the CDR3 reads TGTGCCAGCAGCCCGACCCGGGGAACATACGAGCAGTACTTC. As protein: CASSPTRGTYEQYF.

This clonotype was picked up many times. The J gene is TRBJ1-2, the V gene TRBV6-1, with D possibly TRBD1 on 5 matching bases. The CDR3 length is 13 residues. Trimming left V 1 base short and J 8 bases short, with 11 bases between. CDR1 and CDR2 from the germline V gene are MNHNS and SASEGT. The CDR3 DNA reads TGTGCCAGCAGTGAAGGTCCAGGGAACGGCTACACCTTC. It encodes CASSEGPGNGYTF.

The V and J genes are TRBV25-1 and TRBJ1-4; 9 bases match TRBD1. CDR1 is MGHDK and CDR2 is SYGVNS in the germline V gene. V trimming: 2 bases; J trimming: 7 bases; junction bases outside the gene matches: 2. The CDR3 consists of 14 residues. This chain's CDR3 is CASSEGTGSEKLFF. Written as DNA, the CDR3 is TGTGCCAGCAGTGAAGGGACAGGGAGTGAAAAACTGTTTTTT.

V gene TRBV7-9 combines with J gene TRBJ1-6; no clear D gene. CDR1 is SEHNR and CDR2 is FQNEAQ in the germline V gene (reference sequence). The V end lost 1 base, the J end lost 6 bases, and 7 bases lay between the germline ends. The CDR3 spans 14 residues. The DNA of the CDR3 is TGTGCCAGCAGCTTAGAGGTACCTAATTCACCCCTCCACTTT. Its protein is CASSLEVPNSPLHF. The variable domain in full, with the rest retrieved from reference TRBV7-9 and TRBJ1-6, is DTGVSQNPRHKITKRGQNVTFRCDPISEHNRLYWYRQTLGQGPEFLTYFQNEAQLEKSRLLSDRFSAERPKGSFSTLEIQRTEQGDSAMYLCASSLEVPNSPLHFGNGTRLTVT.

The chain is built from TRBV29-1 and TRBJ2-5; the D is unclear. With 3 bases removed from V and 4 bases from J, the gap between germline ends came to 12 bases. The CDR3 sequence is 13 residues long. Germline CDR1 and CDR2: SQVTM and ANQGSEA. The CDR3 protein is CSVDSALSETQYF. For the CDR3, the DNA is TGCAGCGTTGATTCGGCCCTCTCAGAGACCCAGTACTTC.

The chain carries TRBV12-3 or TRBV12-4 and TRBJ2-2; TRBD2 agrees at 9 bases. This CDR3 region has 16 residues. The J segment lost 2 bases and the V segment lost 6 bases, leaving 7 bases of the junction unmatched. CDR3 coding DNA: TGTGCCAGCAGGGAAGCGGGAGGTTATAACACCGGGGAGCTGTTTTTT. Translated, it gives CASREAGGYNTGELFF.

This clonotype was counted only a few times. CDR3 region: CASSIKLSDTQYF. The CDR3, as DNA: TGTGCCAGTAGTATAAAACTGTCAGATACGCAGTATTTT. The chain joins TRBV19 to TRBJ2-3; no definite D call. Trimming removed 2 bases from V and 4 bases from J, with 7 bases in between. The CDR3 extends over 13 amino acids. Germline values: CDR1 LNHDA, CDR2 SQIVND (reference sequence).

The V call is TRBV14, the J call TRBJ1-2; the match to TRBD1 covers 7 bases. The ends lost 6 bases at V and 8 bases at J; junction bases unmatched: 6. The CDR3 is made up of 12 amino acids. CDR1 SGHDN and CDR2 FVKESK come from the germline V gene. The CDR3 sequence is CASSSGGQGYTF. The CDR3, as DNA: TGTGCCAGCAGTTCAGGGGGACAGGGCTACACCTTC.

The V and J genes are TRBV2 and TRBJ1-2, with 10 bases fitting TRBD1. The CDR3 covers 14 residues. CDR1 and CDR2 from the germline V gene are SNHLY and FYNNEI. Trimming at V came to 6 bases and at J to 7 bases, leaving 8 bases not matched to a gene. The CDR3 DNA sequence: TGTGCCAGCAGAGTGGACAGGGGGGATTTTGGCTACACCTTC. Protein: CASRVDRGDFGYTF. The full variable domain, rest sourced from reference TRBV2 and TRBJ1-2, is EPEVTQTPSHQVTQMGQEVILRCVPISNHLYFYWYRQILGQKVEFLVSFYNNEISEKSEIFDDQFSVERPDGSNFTLKIRSTKLEDSAMYFCASRVDRGDFGYTFGSGTRLTVV.